Sequencing of this T cell receptor beta chain was carried out in a study of T cell clonality in common variable immunodeficiency. V lost 7 bases, J lost 3 bases, and 13 bases stayed unmatched. CDR1 is SNHLY, CDR2 FYNNEI, per germline. The CDR3 has 16 amino acids. Sequencing input was equivalent genomic DNA from CVID and controls. Data came from immunoSEQ multiplex PCR; TCRdb stores just in-frame clones and leaves some out. In total the sample includes under 8,500 clones, none of them seen once. No CVID subject was ill or on immunomodulatory drugs when sampled. Regarding this clone: What it binds is not known. The read terminates 3 residues ahead of where the CDR3 ends, so the germline J gene completes it.

Points from the study as a whole: Shared TCRbeta clones were fewer between CVID subjects than controls. Reportedly, TCR beta sequences from common variable immunodeficiency showed fewer deletions and N-nucleotide insertions.

The chain is built from TRBV2 and TRBJ2-5, with 8 bases lining up with TRBD2. The sequenced sample was peripheral blood mononuclear cells. This clonotype originated in a human donor with common variable immunodeficiency. CDR3 DNA, as far as it was read: TGTGCCAGCACTAGACGGAGTAGCGGGATAGAAGAGACC. Encoded protein: CASTRRSSGIEET. In full, the CDR3 reads CASTRRSSGIEETQYF.